This T cell receptor (beta chain) appears in the sequencing data of a study of T cell repertoires in cytomegalovirus infection. Study-wide background: The public TCR beta signatures pointed to both CMV infection and matching HLA type. General study points: Carriers of CMV and the relevant HLA type were discriminated by public TCR beta frequency. In two of eight donors, the top clonotype was HLA-C-restricted CMV-specific.

Via MiXCR, TCRdb re-called the reads, giving one row per CDR3 protein. The sample has just under 500,000 distinct CDR3 sequences, 25% to 35% seen once. V was cut by 5 bases and J by 12 bases, with 20 bases left in between. The CDR3 is made up of 14 amino acids. This clonotype was recorded many times. Its matching antigen is unknown. The sequencing used cultured PBMCs, collected from culture after CMV antigen stimulation. The chain uses TRBV12-3 or TRBV12-4 and TRBJ2-1; D may be TRBD1 or TRBD2 (5 bases each). This receptor was taken from a human donor in good health (CMV status not recorded). Some clones in this sample may be carry-over from other donors' samples. The chain's CDR3 is CASSRRGQEGWQFF. The CDR3 region has the DNA TGTGCCAGCAGTAGGAGAGGACAAGAGGGATGGCAGTTCTTC.